This TCR beta chain was recorded in a study of blood T cell repertoires in COVID-19. Study-wide background: The United States, Italy and Spain provided the acute and convalescent COVID-19 samples. From T cells, B-cell-depleted T cells, or PBMCs came the material, which was cDNA or gDNA.

Per the study methods: Quantification of nucleated cells was approximated via reference gene primer amplification. Profiled with immunoSEQ multiplex PCR; TCRdb holds only in-frame clones, not every one. V, J and clone size are those of that table, while D and trimming were read from the DNA. Here the sample spans about 70,000 clones, 80% being singletons. CDR3 length: 14 residues. Germline V gene lookup returns CDR1 MNHEY and CDR2 SVGEGT. Trimming shortened V by 0 bases and J by 5 bases, and 11 bases separated the two germline ends. The rearrangement joins TRBV6-2 or TRBV6-3 to TRBJ2-7; unclear D gene. The clonotype comes from a man aged 70 or older who had recovered from COVID-19. Sequencing used peripheral blood. CDR3 bases: TGTGCCAGCAGTTACTCATACAATAGCAACGAGCAGTACTTC. It yields the protein CASSYSYNSNEQYF.